These T cell receptor beta chains were read from a single sample in a study of blood T cell repertoires in COVID-19. Sequencing used immunoSEQ multiplex PCR; TCRdb keeps in-frame clones, though not all of them. The sample yields about 310,000 clones, 70% to 90% seen once. The specimen sequenced was PBMCs or T cells enriched from blood (not recorded which). These receptors all stem from a man aged 25-45 years who had recovered from COVID-19. Each CDR3 is given with its conserved first and last residue. The D gene is left open where the match is weak. Size values are once, few and many counts, or a class for expanded clones, and some rows have none.

>TRBV7-9|.|13|TRBJ1-5|.
TGTGCCAGCAGCTTAGGACTCCACGAGCCCCAGCATTTT
CASSLGLHEPQHF
>TRBV27|.|14|TRBJ1-6|.
TGTGCCAGCAGTGCAGGGGCCGATAATTCACCCCTCCACTTT
CASSAGADNSPLHF
>TRBV5-1|.|15|TRBJ2-5|.
TGCGCCAGCAGCCCAGGAGGGCCCTCTGGGGAGACCCAGTACTTC
CASSPGGPSGETQYF
>TRBV19|.|14|TRBJ2-7|TRBD1
TGTGCCAGTAACGAGGGGGCTAGCTCCTACGAGCAGTACTTC
CASNEGASSYEQYF
>TRBV7-8|.|14|TRBJ2-1|.
TGTGCCAGCAGCTTATCCAGAACCTACAATGAGCAGTTCTTC
CASSLSRTYNEQFF
>TRBV9|once|15|TRBJ1-1|.
TGTGCCAGCAGCGTAGACCAGGGGCAGGACACTGAAGCTTTCTTT
CASSVDQGQDTEAFF
>TRBV3-1/TRBV3-2|.|16|TRBJ2-5|TRBD1
TGTGCCAGCAGCCTTTTGGCGTGGGACAGGGATGAGACCCAGTACTTC
CASSLLAWDRDETQYF
>TRBV5-4|.|16|TRBJ2-5|TRBD2
TGTGCCAGCAGCTTGGTTGGCGGGGGGGCCTGGGAGACCCAGTACTTC
CASSLVGGGAWETQYF
>TRBV4-1|few|15|TRBJ1-5|.
TGCGCCAGCAGCCAGAATACAGGTCCCGGAGTGCCCCAGCATTTT
CASSQNTGPGVPQHF
>TRBV18|.|14|TRBJ1-1|TRBD1
TGTGCCAGCTCACCAACGACAGGGAGTACTGAAGCTTTCTTT
CASSPTTGSTEAFF
>TRBV29-1|.|11|TRBJ2-1|.
TGCAGCGTCGGGGACTCCAATGAGCAGTTCTTC
CSVGDSNEQFF
>TRBV18|.|13|TRBJ1-1|.
TGTGCCAGCTCGAAACCGGGATACACTGAAGCTTTCTTT
CASSKPGYTEAFF
>TRBV9|.|14|TRBJ2-5|.
TGTGCCAGCAGCGTAGGAGTAATTCAAGAGACCCAGTACTTC
CASSVGVIQETQYF
>TRBV28|.|15|TRBJ1-2|TRBD1
TGTGCCAGCAGTTTCCCAGGGGGCTCAGGCTATGGCTACACCTTC
CASSFPGGSGYGYTF
>TRBV9|.|16|TRBJ2-1|.
TGTGCCAGCAGCCCCCCCACAGGGAGCTCCTACAATGAGCAGTTCTTC
CASSPPTGSSYNEQFF